The 15 T cell receptor beta chains below were found in one sample sequenced in a study of T-cell reconstitution after alpha-beta-depleted transplantation in children. It was with unique molecular identifiers that the TCRbeta library was prepared. Via MiXCR, TCRdb re-called the PCR reads, giving one row per CDR3 protein. Of about 480,000 distinct CDR3 sequences in the sample, about 12% were seen once. Specimen: PBMCs from the stem cell graft donor, collected from the stem cell graft. The receptors here all came from a human donor who donated a stem cell graft to a child with combined immunodeficiency.

Many counts were recorded for this clonotype. The V gene is TRBV7-8, the J gene TRBJ2-7, with D unclear. V dropped 3 bases and J dropped 1 base, with 7 bases sitting between them. CDR3 length: 13 residues. The germline CDR1 and CDR2 sequences are SGHVS and FQNEAQ. The CDR3 reads CASSLERSYEQYF. DNA of the CDR3: TGTGCCAGCAGCTTGGAAAGGTCCTACGAGCAGTACTTC.

This clonotype has more than one count but fewer than ten. The chain joins TRBV12-3 or TRBV12-4 to TRBJ1-6, with TRBD1 matching over 9 bases. V was clipped by 6 bases and J by 7 bases; unmatched bases: 4. CDR3 length: 14 amino acids. The CDR3 spells CASSPTGGNSPLHF. DNA of the CDR3: TGTGCCAGCAGCCCGACAGGGGGGAATTCACCCCTCCACTTT.

The table lists this clonotype with many counts. This rearrangement joins TRBV10-3 to TRBJ2-2, with D unclear. V was shortened by 0 bases and J by 1 base, with 6 bases between the two germline ends. There are 15 residues in the CDR3. Per the germline V gene, CDR1 is ENHRY and CDR2 is SYGVKD. DNA of the CDR3: TGTGCCATCAGTGAGTCGTTGCGGAACACCGGGGAGCTGTTTTTT. Translation: CAISESLRNTGELFF.

This clonotype was counted between two and nine times. The chain couples TRBV10-2 to TRBJ2-3; D unclear. Trimming took off 9 bases at V and 7 bases at J, with 14 bases between the two ends. This CDR3 is built from 12 residues. The V gene's germline CDR1 is WSHSY and CDR2 SAAADI. CDR3 sequence: CARGPNRYTQYF. The CDR3 DNA sequence: TGCGCCAGAGGTCCCAACAGATATACGCAGTATTTT.

The chain joins TRBV30 to TRBJ1-2, with D tentatively TRBD1 (6 bases). V gave up 5 bases and J gave up 1 base, with 11 bases separating them. The germline V gene encodes CDR1 GTSNPN and CDR2 SVGIG (reference sequence). This CDR3 is built from 13 residues. The CDR3 is CAWLYRVNYGYTF. The CDR3 DNA follows: TGTGCCTGGCTCTACAGGGTTAACTATGGCTACACCTTC.

This clonotype occurred a few times. The V and J genes are TRBV20-1 and TRBJ1-1, with unresolved D. With 8 bases removed from V and 11 bases from J, the gap between germline ends came to 15 bases. This CDR3 comprises 10 residues. Germline CDR1 reads DFQATT; CDR2 reads SNEGSKA (reference sequence). The CDR3 reads CSSDRLGAFF. The CDR3 coding sequence is TGCAGTTCAGACCGGCTTGGGGCTTTCTTT.

This clonotype was seen many times. The chain links TRBV7-9 to TRBJ2-7; D gene uncertain. This CDR3 contains 13 residues. Germline-derived CDR1 and CDR2 are SEHNR and FQNEAQ (reference sequence). Trimming cost V 5 bases and J 3 bases, with 11 bases left between them. The CDR3 region is CASSPDPDYEQYF. Here the CDR3 DNA reads TGTGCCAGCAGCCCGGACCCAGACTACGAGCAGTACTTC.

This clonotype was seen many times. The chain couples TRBV28 to TRBJ2-7; no clear D gene. Germline V gives CDR1 MDHEN, CDR2 SYDVKM. V lost 8 bases and J 3 bases, leaving 14 bases between the germline ends. The length of the CDR3 is 13 residues. CDR3: CASGIGYIYEQYF. CDR3 bases: TGTGCCAGCGGGATAGGCTATATCTACGAGCAGTACTTC.

The chain carries TRBV5-1 and TRBJ2-5; D call uncertain. V gave up 0 bases and J gave up 3 bases, with 9 bases separating them. CDR1 is SGHRS, CDR2 YFSETQ, per germline. This CDR3 has 14 amino acids. The CDR3 spells CASSLVLGEETQYF. As DNA, the CDR3 is TGCGCCAGCAGCTTGGTTTTGGGCGAAGAGACCCAGTACTTC.

The rearrangement links TRBV7-8 to TRBJ2-7; 7 bases map to TRBD1. J was trimmed by 4 bases and V by 1 base; bases with no gene match: 7. The CDR3 is 15 amino acids. Germline V gene lookup returns CDR1 SGHVS and CDR2 FQNEAQ. CDR3 sequence (DNA): TGTGCCAGCAGCTTAGAGTTAGGGGGCGATTACGAGCAGTACTTC. Amino acids: CASSLELGGDYEQYF. Based on the CDR3 plus reference TRBV7-8 and TRBJ2-7, the full variable domain is GAGVSQSPRYKVAKRGQDVALRCDPISGHVSLFWYQQALGQGPEFLTYFQNEAQLDKSGLPSDRFFAERPEGSVSTLKIQRTQQEDSAVYLCASSLELGGDYEQYFGPGTRLTVT.

In DNA, the CDR3 is TGTGCCAGCAGCAAGTCTAGCGGGGGGACGCAGTATTTT. Translating it yields CASSKSSGGTQYF. This chain links TRBV7-6 with TRBJ2-3; the match to TRBD2 covers 11 bases. Looked up from germline, CDR1 is SGHVS and CDR2 is FNYEAQ. The CDR3 is 13 amino acids. Trimming removed 5 bases from V and 9 bases from J; junction bases left unmatched: 4. Full variable domain (rest looked up from reference TRBV7-6 and TRBJ2-3): GAGVSQSPRYKVTKRGQDVALRCDPISGHVSLYWYRQALGQGPEFLTYFNYEAQQDKSGLPNDRFSAERPEGSISTLTIQRTEQRDSAMYRCASSKSSGGTQYFGPGTRLTVL.

This chain connects TRBV18 to TRBJ2-7; 9 positions agree with TRBD1. Germline CDR1 KGHSH, CDR2 LQKENI. V lost 4 bases to trimming and J lost 4 bases; unmatched junction nucleotides: 14. The CDR3 runs to 17 residues. The CDR3 DNA is TGTGCCAGCTCACTGGGACAGGGTTCGATGGGTGCGTACGAGCAGTACTTC. Encoded protein: CASSLGQGSMGAYEQYF.

Ten or more counts support this clonotype. V and J are TRBV7-2 and TRBJ2-3; 10 nucleotides match TRBD2. This CDR3 spans 15 amino acids. Germline V gene lookup returns CDR1 SGHTA and CDR2 FQGNSA. Trimming took 6 bases from V and 4 from J; bases not matched to a gene: 7. The CDR3 DNA reads as TGTGCCAGCAGTTGGAGCGGGGGGGATTCAGATACGCAGTATTTT. It translates to CASSWSGGDSDTQYF.

This clonotype was seen at least ten times. The rearrangement uses TRBV12-3 or TRBV12-4 and TRBJ1-5, with unresolved D. The V and J ends lost 3 bases and 0 bases respectively, with 9 bases between them. The CDR3 runs 15 residues. CDR3 loop: CASSLVAASNQPQHF. The CDR3 DNA sequence: TGTGCCAGCAGTTTGGTGGCTGCTAGCAATCAGCCCCAGCATTTT.

The table lists this clonotype with a few counts. This chain connects TRBV3-1 to TRBJ1-2; 7 bases agree with TRBD1. Unmatched junction bases numbered 16, after V lost 4 bases and J lost 8 bases. Germline V gene data show CDR1 as LGHDT and CDR2 as YNNKEL (reference sequence). The CDR3 has 16 amino acids. The CDR3 sequence is CASSLSPLDRVDGYTF. DNA for the CDR3: TGTGCCAGCAGCCTGTCCCCCCTAGACAGGGTGGACGGCTACACCTTC.